These 26 T cell receptor beta chains were sequenced from one sample in a study of cytomegalovirus exposure and HLA in healthy donors. The PCR used 60 Vbeta and 13 Jbeta primers. Sequencing was performed with immunoSEQ multiplex PCR; in TCRdb, only in-frame clones are kept and a portion is missing. The sample lists 100,000 or so clones; roughly three quarters were seen once. Material for sequencing was PBMCs. The source of these receptors is a man aged 25-40 years in good health and CMV-seronegative.

The V gene is TRBV19, the J gene TRBJ2-5; 7 positions match TRBD1. Germline lookup yields CDR1 LNHDA and CDR2 SQIVND (reference sequence). The CDR3 totals 13 residues. V gave up 5 bases and J gave up 6 bases; unmatched junction bases: 6. The CDR3 DNA sequence: TGTGCCAGTAGTGTCGACAGGGTGAAGACCCAGTACTTC. This codes for CASSVDRVKTQYF.

V and J are TRBV7-9 and TRBJ1-2, with D possibly TRBD1 on 5 matching bases. Germline lookup yields CDR1 SEHNR and CDR2 FQNEAQ (reference sequence). This CDR3 has 14 residues. Trimming cost V 6 bases and J 4 bases, with 15 bases left between them. Here the CDR3 DNA reads TGTGCCAGCAGTCCAGGTGGGGGGGTCTATGGCTACACCTTC. This gives the protein CASSPGGGVYGYTF.

The V and J genes are TRBV11-2 and TRBJ1-1, with D perhaps matching TRBD1 (6 bases). The CDR3 is made up of 16 amino acids. Looked up from germline, CDR1 is SGHAT and CDR2 is FQNNGV. V was trimmed by 2 bases and J by 8 bases, leaving 21 bases between them. The CDR3 coding sequence is TGTGCCAGCAGCTTAACGAGGGACACCAGGGGCACCGAAGCTTTCTTT. This gives the protein CASSLTRDTRGTEAFF. The variable domain in full, with the rest retrieved from reference TRBV11-2 and TRBJ1-1, is EAGVAQSPRYKIIEKRQSVAFWCNPISGHATLYWYQQILGQGPKLLIQFQNNGVVDDSQLPKDRFSAERLKGVDSTLKIQPAKLEDSAVYLCASSLTRDTRGTEAFFGQGTRLTVV.

The chain carries TRBV7-2 and TRBJ2-7; perhaps TRBD2 as D (7 bases). CDR3 size: 14 residues. Deletions cut 3 bases from V and 7 bases from J, with 16 bases between. Germline V gene sequence: CDR1 SGHTA, CDR2 FQGNSA. The CDR3 here is CASSFRGAGMEQYF. The CDR3 DNA follows: TGTGCCAGCAGCTTCCGGGGGGCAGGGATGGAGCAGTACTTC.

The V and J genes are TRBV4-3 and TRBJ1-5; unclear D gene. Germline CDR1 LGHNA, CDR2 YSLEER. This CDR3 contains 14 residues. Trimming pared 0 bases from V and 5 bases from J, leaving 8 bases between. The CDR3 region is CASSQELRDQPQHF. CDR3 sequence (DNA): TGCGCCAGCAGCCAAGAGTTAAGAGATCAGCCCCAGCATTTT.

The chain combines TRBV19 with TRBJ1-2, with 8 positions matching TRBD1. The J segment lost 2 bases and the V segment lost 4 bases, leaving 12 bases of the junction unmatched. The CDR3 is 17 amino acids. CDR1 is LNHDA and CDR2 is SQIVND in the germline V gene (reference sequence). Written as DNA, the CDR3 is TGTGCCAGTAGTACCTTGGGGTTGGACAGGGTGAACTATGGCTACACCTTC. This translates into CASSTLGLDRVNYGYTF.

This clone showed up just a few times. The chain employs TRBV28 and TRBJ1-5; D is unclear. The CDR3 spans 16 residues. The germline V gene has CDR1 MDHEN and CDR2 SYDVKM. V was pared by 3 bases and J by 0 bases, with 12 bases between. Written as DNA, the CDR3 is TGTGCCAGCAGTTTCGTCTCCTTTTATAGCAATCAGCCCCAGCATTTT. It codes for CASSFVSFYSNQPQHF.

The chain links TRBV7-3 to TRBJ2-1; 15 bases line up with TRBD2. The V gene end was trimmed by 5 bases and the J gene end by 7 bases; junction bases not matched to a gene: 9. This CDR3 is built from 17 residues. From germline, CDR1 is SGHTA and CDR2 FQGTGA. CDR3 amino acids: CASSAGTSGRWGNEQFF. The CDR3 DNA is TGTGCCAGCAGCGCTGGGACTAGCGGGAGGTGGGGGAATGAGCAGTTCTTC.

DNA for the CDR3: TGTGCCAGCAGCTGGGGCTCAGGGGGTTTGAACACCGGGGAGCTGTTTTTT. This codes for CASSWGSGGLNTGELFF. The chain combines TRBV5-6 with TRBJ2-2; TRBD1 aligns across 7 bases. The CDR3 covers 17 residues. Germline CDR1 SGHDT, CDR2 YYEEEE. V was clipped by 3 bases and J by 1 base; unmatched bases: 9.

The rearrangement uses TRBV5-1 and TRBJ1-2; D is unresolved. The CDR3 runs to 14 residues. V dropped 0 bases and J dropped 3 bases, with 9 bases sitting between them. Germline assignment: CDR1 SGHRS and CDR2 YFSETQ. This chain's CDR3 is CASSLVRGYYGYTF. The CDR3 DNA is TGCGCCAGCAGCTTGGTTCGGGGATACTATGGCTACACCTTC.

The rearrangement joins TRBV11-3 to TRBJ1-1, with D tentatively TRBD1 (6 bases). Germline CDR1 reads SGHNT; CDR2 reads YENEEA. The CDR3 consists of 14 residues. V was shortened by 0 bases and J by 5 bases, with 10 bases between the two germline ends. The CDR3 bases are TGTGCCAGCAGCTTAGATAGGGGGGGGACTGAAGCTTTCTTT. This sequence encodes CASSLDRGGTEAFF.

This clone has a handful of counts. CDR3 nucleotides: TGTGCCAGCAGCTTCAAATTGCGAACTAGCGGCACAGATACGCAGTATTTT. It yields the protein CASSFKLRTSGTDTQYF. The V call is TRBV11-2, the J call TRBJ2-3, with 7 bases aligning to TRBD2. Germline loops: CDR1 SGHAT, CDR2 FQNNGV. V lost 3 bases and J lost 1; bases outside the gene matches: 10. The CDR3 runs 17 residues. Supplemented by reference TRBV11-2 and TRBJ2-3, the full variable domain reads EAGVAQSPRYKIIEKRQSVAFWCNPISGHATLYWYQQILGQGPKLLIQFQNNGVVDDSQLPKDRFSAERLKGVDSTLKIQPAKLEDSAVYLCASSFKLRTSGTDTQYFGPGTRLTVL.

This clone was detected a few times. The chain carries TRBV28 and TRBJ1-5; TRBD1 aligns across 12 bases. Trimming removed 3 bases from V and 5 bases from J; junction bases left unmatched: 11. This CDR3 is 18 amino acids long. CDR1 and CDR2 from the germline V gene are MDHEN and SYDVKM. CDR3 protein: CASSFTPGTGGIHQPQHF. In DNA form, the CDR3 reads TGTGCCAGCAGTTTCACTCCCGGGACAGGGGGCATCCATCAGCCCCAGCATTTT.

The V and J genes are TRBV21-1 and TRBJ1-2; the DNA was not compared with TRBD1, the D call given in the table. TRBV21-1 is a pseudogene. The CDR3 spans 15 residues. The chain's CDR3 is CASSTRGQGYYGYTF. CDR3 in DNA: TGTGCCAGCAGCACTCGGGGACAGGGGTACTATGGCTACACCTTC.

This clone was found once. The chain couples TRBV19 to TRBJ1-1; TRBD1 matches 7 bases. Germline trimming cut 8 bases from V and 4 bases from J; bases unmatched to any gene: 10. This CDR3 comprises 14 residues. The germline V gene has CDR1 LNHDA and CDR2 SQIVND (reference sequence). DNA for the CDR3: TGTGCCAGTGCTGGGACAGACAGAAGCACTGAAGCTTTCTTT. It codes for CASAGTDRSTEAFF.

A few counts support this clone. This sequence joins TRBV6-5 and TRBJ2-7; 11 bases line up with TRBD2. The CDR3 covers 15 residues. The V and J ends lost 2 bases and 2 bases, in that order; junction bases with no gene match: 2. Germline values: CDR1 MNHEY, CDR2 SVGAGI. For the CDR3, the DNA is TGTGCCAGCAGTTACGGGACTAGCGGAACCTACGAGCAGTACTTC. Translation: CASSYGTSGTYEQYF.

The chain has TRBV2 and TRBJ1-1; D not certain. This CDR3 spans 13 amino acids. Germline-derived CDR1 and CDR2 are SNHLY and FYNNEI. Trimming cost V 7 bases and J 5 bases, with 14 bases left between them. CDR3 in DNA: TGTGCCAGCAAGGAACCCCTCAGGACTGAAGCTTTCTTT. It yields the protein CASKEPLRTEAFF.

The J gene is TRBJ2-5, the V gene TRBV27; 10 bases match TRBD1. This CDR3 is 17 amino acids long. J gave up 4 bases and V 3 bases, and 11 bases lay outside the gene matches. From germline, CDR1 is MNHEY and CDR2 SMNVEV (reference sequence). In nucleotides, the CDR3 is TGTGCCAGCAGTTTTAGGCTGCGGGACAGGGGAGGAGAGACCCAGTACTTC. Its translation is CASSFRLRDRGGETQYF.

This clone turned up a few times. The J gene is TRBJ1-1, the V gene TRBV19; D is unclear. The V gene's germline CDR1 is LNHDA and CDR2 SQIVND (reference sequence). Trimming pared 3 bases from V and 2 bases from J, leaving 10 bases between. This CDR3 is built from 14 residues. The CDR3 spells CASSIGGPNTEAFF. CDR3 in DNA: TGTGCCAGTAGTATTGGCGGCCCCAACACTGAAGCTTTCTTT.

V and J are TRBV11-3 and TRBJ1-1; D is unresolved. Germline V CDR1 and CDR2: SGHNT, YENEEA. This CDR3 has 13 residues. Trimming took off 1 base at V and 1 base at J, with 4 bases between the two ends. CDR3 nucleotide sequence: TGTGCCAGCAGCTTAGGAGGGAACACTGAAGCTTTCTTT. Its protein product is CASSLGGNTEAFF.

This chain links TRBV27 with TRBJ2-3; 7 bases align to TRBD1. With V trimmed by 5 bases and J by 2 bases, 10 bases remained unmatched. The CDR3 consists of 16 residues. Germline CDR1 is MNHEY and CDR2 is SMNVEV (reference sequence). CDR3 DNA sequence: TGTGCCAGCAGTCCCGGGGACAGACTTAACACAGATACGCAGTATTTT. Protein: CASSPGDRLNTDTQYF.

This chain uses TRBV5-8 with TRBJ2-1; 7 nucleotides agree with TRBD2. With 6 bases clipped from V and 8 bases from J, the junction kept 8 bases outside the gene matches. The CDR3 spans 13 residues. The V gene's germline CDR1 is SGHTS and CDR2 YDEGEE. The CDR3 nucleotides are TGTGCCAGCACGCGGGGGAGTTCGGATGAGCAGTTCTTC. It yields the protein CASTRGSSDEQFF.

This clone has a single count. The gene calls are TRBV4-3 and TRBJ2-7; TRBD1 matches 8 bases. This CDR3 has 15 amino acids. The V gene's germline CDR1 is LGHNA and CDR2 YSLEER. Trimming at V came to 4 bases and at J to 5 bases, leaving 10 bases not matched to a gene. The DNA of the CDR3 is TGCGCCAGCAGCCTAACCTGGACAGGGATGGACGAGCAGTACTTC. Translating it yields CASSLTWTGMDEQYF.

The gene calls are TRBV7-9 and TRBJ2-2; maybe TRBD2 (5 bases). Deletions cut 5 bases from V and 0 bases from J, with 13 bases between. Germline CDR1 SEHNR, CDR2 FQNEAQ (reference sequence). This CDR3 region has 16 residues. The CDR3 sequence: CASSAASHSNTGELFF. The CDR3 coding sequence is TGTGCCAGCAGCGCCGCTAGCCATTCGAACACCGGGGAGCTGTTTTTT.

This clone was recorded only once. V and J are TRBV10-3 and TRBJ1-6; a possible D gene is TRBD1 (6 bases). The CDR3 has 14 amino acids. Germline V lookup: CDR1 ENHRY, CDR2 SYGVKD. V was trimmed by 5 bases and J by 4 bases, leaving 9 bases between them. The CDR3 spells CAISQGIYNSPLHF. The CDR3 DNA sequence: TGTGCCATCAGTCAGGGGATTTATAATTCACCCCTCCACTTT.

V is TRBV11-2 and J is TRBJ1-6; 7 nucleotides line up with TRBD1. The CDR3 is made up of 13 amino acids. V lost 4 bases and J lost 13; bases outside the gene matches: 7. From germline, CDR1 is SGHAT and CDR2 FQNNGV. This CDR3 reads CASSSVTGAPLHF. Written as DNA, the CDR3 is TGTGCCAGCAGCTCCGTAACAGGGGCCCCCCTCCACTTT. Based on the CDR3 plus reference TRBV11-2 and TRBJ1-6, the full variable domain is EAGVAQSPRYKIIEKRQSVAFWCNPISGHATLYWYQQILGQGPKLLIQFQNNGVVDDSQLPKDRFSAERLKGVDSTLKIQPAKLEDSAVYLCASSSVTGAPLHFGNGTRLTVT.